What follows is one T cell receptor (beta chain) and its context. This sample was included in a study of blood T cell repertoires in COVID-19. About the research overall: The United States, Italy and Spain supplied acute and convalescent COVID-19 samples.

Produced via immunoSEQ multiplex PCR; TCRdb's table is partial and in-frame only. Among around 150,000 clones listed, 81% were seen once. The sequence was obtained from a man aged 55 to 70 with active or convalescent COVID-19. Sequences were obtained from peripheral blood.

CDR3 nucleotide sequence: TGTGCCATCAGTGTAAGAGAGGCAGTGCGGGGGGAGCTGTTTTTT. Encoded protein: CAISVREAVRGELFF. V is TRBV10-3 and J is TRBJ2-2; D remains ambiguous. The ends were cut back, 4 bases at V and 8 bases at J, with 17 bases in the middle. The length of the CDR3 is 15 residues. The germline V gene has CDR1 ENHRY and CDR2 SYGVKD.